The clone carrying this TCR beta chain was seen a few times. Its antigen is unknown. The second PCR ran about 6 to 12 cycles with a sample-barcoded 5' primer and J-beta primers. TCRdb redid the calling of the 5' RACE reads with MiXCR, one entry per CDR3 protein. This sample has hundreds of thousands of distinct CDR3 sequences; more than 20% occur once, and the top ten carry 3.5% to 4%. This record belongs to a study of blood T cells in healthy people across ages. Study results and limitations: Long-lived donors had more naive CD4+ cells and higher diversity than aged donors. Strong correlation was found linking TCR beta diversity to naive T cell percentage.

Per germline, CDR1 DFQATT and CDR2 SNEGSKA (reference sequence). Trimming cost V 3 bases and J 3 bases, with 18 bases left between them. The CDR3 extends over 16 amino acids. Every donor gave 7.5 to 10 milliliters of peripheral blood. The sample consisted of blood. The source of this sequence is a man between 70 and 80 years old in good health. The rearrangement joins TRBV20-1 to TRBJ2-1, with D perhaps assigned TRBD1 or TRBD2 (5 bases each). The CDR3 bases are TGCAGTGCTAGCCAGGGTTCGAGGGGCATCTACAATGAGCAGTTCTTC. Its translation: CSASQGSRGIYNEQFF.